This entry lists 26 T cell receptor beta chains sequenced from one sample in a study of cytomegalovirus exposure and HLA in healthy donors. PCR employed 60 Vbeta and 13 Jbeta primers. Profiling relied on immunoSEQ multiplex PCR, and the TCRdb table lists in-frame clones only, not all of them. Of around 130,000 clones listed, 60% to 85% are singletons. The sequencing input was PBMCs. The receptors stem from a woman between 35 and 50 years old in good health and CMV-seropositive.

The J gene is TRBJ1-5, the V gene TRBV28, with D maybe TRBD1 (6 bases). Deletions cut 0 bases from V and 7 bases from J, with 13 bases between. The CDR3 has 15 amino acids. Germline CDR1 and CDR2: MDHEN and SYDVKM. CDR3 sequence (DNA): TGTGCCAGCAGTTTATGGCAGGGGATGGTGCAGCCCCAGCATTTT. The encoded protein is CASSLWQGMVQPQHF.

The chain is built from TRBV7-9 and TRBJ2-2, with 7 bases aligning to TRBD1. V lost 1 base to trimming and J lost 5 bases; unmatched junction nucleotides: 4. There are 15 residues in the CDR3. CDR1 is SEHNR and CDR2 is FQNEAQ in the germline V gene (reference sequence). In DNA, the CDR3 is TGTGCCAGCAGCTTAGTCACAGGGGTGACCGGGGAGCTGTTTTTT. Amino acids: CASSLVTGVTGELFF.

The V and J genes are TRBV6-5 and TRBJ1-1; D might be TRBD1 (6 bases). Germline loops: CDR1 MNHEY, CDR2 SVGAGI. CDR3 length equals 14 residues. Trimming cost V 0 bases and J 1 base, with 6 bases left between them. The CDR3 coding sequence is TGTGCCAGCAGTTACTCAGGGGGGAACACTGAAGCTTTCTTT. Translation gives CASSYSGGNTEAFF.

CDR3 residues: CASSQQGASSYNEQFF. CDR3 coding DNA: TGTGCCAGCAGTCAACAGGGGGCTAGCTCCTACAATGAGCAGTTCTTC. V gene TRBV7-9 combines with J gene TRBJ2-1; 9 nucleotides align to TRBD1. CDR3 length: 16 residues. CDR1 and CDR2 (germline): SEHNR, FQNEAQ (reference sequence). The ends lost 6 bases at V and 0 bases at J; junction bases unmatched: 6.

This clone showed up just once. This sequence joins TRBV29-1 and TRBJ2-7; no firm D call. Trimming pared 3 bases from V and 0 bases from J, leaving 6 bases between. The CDR3 is 12 amino acids. CDR1 SQVTM and CDR2 ANQGSEA come from the germline V gene. CDR3 amino acids: CSVDGGSYEQYF. In DNA form, the CDR3 reads TGCAGCGTTGATGGCGGCTCCTACGAGCAGTACTTC.

This chain connects TRBV10-3 to TRBJ2-7; possible D gene TRBD1, 5 bases. The CDR3 consists of 12 residues. The germline V and J ends were trimmed by 8 bases and 3 bases, with 11 bases remaining between them. Germline V gene lookup returns CDR1 ENHRY and CDR2 SYGVKD. This CDR3 reads CAIGTQGYEQYF. CDR3 nucleotides: TGTGCCATCGGAACCCAGGGCTACGAGCAGTACTTC.

V gene TRBV4-3 combines with J gene TRBJ2-2, with 7 bases identical to TRBD1. Losses at the gene ends were 4 bases for V and 4 bases for J; bases not matched to a gene: 9. The CDR3 contains 16 residues. In germline, CDR1 is LGHNA, CDR2 YSLEER. The CDR3 nucleotides read TGCGCCAGCAGCCTGGGGGCAGGGGGTAGCACCGGGGAGCTGTTTTTT. This translates into CASSLGAGGSTGELFF.

This chain uses TRBV13 with TRBJ2-7, with a tentative D call TRBD2 (6 bases). Trimming left V 4 bases short and J 9 bases short, with 13 bases between. CDR3 length equals 12 residues. The germline V gene encodes CDR1 PRHDT and CDR2 FYEKMQ (reference sequence). The DNA of the CDR3 is TGTGCCAGCAGCTCTGGACGGGAGACGCAGTACTTC. This codes for CASSSGRETQYF.

The chain recombines TRBV6-5 with TRBJ1-5; the match to TRBD1 covers 9 bases. CDR1 and CDR2 from the germline V gene are MNHEY and SVGAGI. The CDR3 extends over 15 amino acids. V shed 5 bases and J 7 bases; nucleotides not matched to a gene: 9. CDR3 region: CASSNVGTGKQPQHF. In nucleotides, the CDR3 is TGTGCCAGCAGTAACGTTGGGACAGGGAAGCAGCCCCAGCATTTT.

This clone was seen a handful of times. This chain joins TRBV7-9 and TRBJ2-5; TRBD2 matches 7 bases. Germline assignment: CDR1 SEHNR and CDR2 FQNEAQ (reference sequence). The CDR3 is 12 residues long. Trimming at V came to 8 bases and at J to 1 base, leaving 1 base not matched to a gene. The CDR3 region is CASGGGQETQYF. The DNA for the CDR3 is TGTGCCAGCGGGGGGGGCCAAGAGACCCAGTACTTC.

This rearrangement joins TRBV11-3 to TRBJ2-1; perhaps TRBD2 as D (6 bases). This CDR3 has 15 residues. With 3 bases removed from V and 1 base from J, the gap between germline ends came to 10 bases. Germline CDR1 and CDR2: SGHNT and YENEEA. CDR3 sequence (DNA): TGTGCCAGCAGCTTTAGCGGTGGGTCCTACAATGAGCAGTTCTTC. Amino acids: CASSFSGGSYNEQFF.

This chain links TRBV4-3 with TRBJ2-2, with no clear D. The CDR3 is made up of 14 amino acids. Germline values: CDR1 LGHNA, CDR2 YSLEER. Trimming removed 3 bases from V and 4 bases from J, with 9 bases in between. The CDR3 here is CASSHSAGTGELFF. The CDR3 coding sequence is TGCGCCAGCAGCCACTCTGCCGGCACCGGGGAGCTGTTTTTT.

V and J are TRBV9 and TRBJ2-1; TRBD2 matches at 11 bases. V was pared by 0 bases and J by 4 bases, with 3 bases of the junction left unmatched. Per the germline V gene, CDR1 is SGDLS and CDR2 is YYNGEE. The CDR3 is 16 amino acids. The CDR3 nucleotides are TGTGCCAGCAGCGTAGAGGCTAGCGGGGGGTACAATGAGCAGTTCTTC. Its translation is CASSVEASGGYNEQFF.

Regarding this clone: The junction departs from germline at one end; a sequencing error may be responsible. The gene calls are TRBV29-1 and TRBJ2-7; perhaps TRBD2 as D (6 bases). The CDR3 loop spans 13 amino acids. The V gene's germline CDR1 is SQVTM and CDR2 ANQGSEA. The DNA for the CDR3 is TGCAGCGTTCGAACCGGGACGGACTACGGGCAGTACTTC. It specifies CSVRTGTDYGQYF.

The chain carries TRBV18 and TRBJ1-2; unclear D gene. Germline loops: CDR1 KGHSH, CDR2 LQKENI. The V end lost 3 bases, the J end lost 5 bases, and 13 bases lay between the germline ends. The CDR3 contains 14 residues. CDR3 sequence reads: CASSPGQEAYGYTF. The CDR3 DNA reads TGTGCCAGCTCACCGGGTCAGGAAGCTTATGGCTACACCTTC. The whole variable domain, remainder taken from reference TRBV18 and TRBJ1-2, is NAGVMQNPRHLVRRRGQEARLRCSPMKGHSHVYWYRQLPEEGLKFMVYLQKENIIDESGMPKERFSAEFPKEGPSILRIQQVVRGDSAAYFCASSPGQEAYGYTFGSGTRLTVV.

The V call is TRBV18, the J call TRBJ2-7; 7 positions match TRBD1. J was trimmed by 1 base and V by 3 bases; bases with no gene match: 0. CDR1 and CDR2 (germline): KGHSH, LQKENI. The CDR3 is 13 residues long. The CDR3 sequence: CASSPGQSYEQYF. DNA for the CDR3: TGTGCCAGCTCACCGGGACAGTCCTACGAGCAGTACTTC.

This clone was counted once. The chain is built from TRBV5-1 and TRBJ1-1; 7 nucleotides align to TRBD1. The trim removed 4 bases at V and 3 bases at J, leaving 9 bases unmatched. The CDR3 has 15 residues. CDR1 is SGHRS, CDR2 YFSETQ, per germline. Here the CDR3 DNA reads TGCGCCAGCAGCCCGCAGGGGGTGGGGGACACTGAAGCTTTCTTT. The encoded protein is CASSPQGVGDTEAFF.

The chain employs TRBV9 and TRBJ2-7; a possible D gene is TRBD2 (7 bases). CDR3 size: 15 residues. CDR1 is SGDLS and CDR2 is YYNGEE in the germline V gene. Trimming removed 4 bases at V and 6 bases at J, with 20 bases between. The CDR3 sequence is CASSPPGGPDPEQYF. The CDR3 nucleotides are TGTGCCAGCAGCCCTCCCGGGGGGCCTGATCCCGAGCAGTACTTC.

The rearrangement uses TRBV7-9 and TRBJ2-7; TRBD1 aligns across 8 bases. The germline V gene encodes CDR1 SEHNR and CDR2 FQNEAQ (reference sequence). The V segment lost 5 bases and the J segment 7 bases; nucleotides outside the gene matches: 13. The CDR3 has 15 residues. The chain's CDR3 is CASSVRTGSRGEQYF. The CDR3 nucleotides read TGTGCCAGCAGCGTTCGGACAGGGTCGAGGGGTGAGCAGTACTTC.

V is TRBV2 and J is TRBJ1-4; D call uncertain. V lost 7 bases and J 8 bases, leaving 20 bases between the germline ends. Per the germline V gene, CDR1 is SNHLY and CDR2 is FYNNEI. The CDR3 covers 15 residues. CDR3 sequence (DNA): TGTGCCAGCATAGCTTCACCGGCCGGTGAGGAAAAACTGTTTTTT. It is translated as CASIASPAGEEKLFF.

The rearrangement uses TRBV6-1 and TRBJ2-3; 8 bases line up with TRBD1. Germline CDR1 is MNHNS and CDR2 is SASEGT. V shed 3 bases and J 0 bases; nucleotides not matched to a gene: 2. The CDR3 runs to 15 residues. This chain's CDR3 is CASSDWTGSTDTQYF. In nucleotides, the CDR3 is TGTGCCAGCAGTGATTGGACAGGGAGCACAGATACGCAGTATTTT.

The V and J genes are TRBV5-1 and TRBJ2-7, with a possible D match to TRBD2 (6 bases). This CDR3 is built from 13 residues. V was trimmed by 0 bases and J by 8 bases, leaving 12 bases between them. Germline assignment: CDR1 SGHRS and CDR2 YFSETQ. CDR3 residues: CASSLAGTSKQYF. The CDR3 coding sequence is TGCGCCAGCAGCTTGGCCGGGACTTCCAAGCAGTACTTC.

The chain employs TRBV5-4 and TRBJ2-1; 13 bases align to TRBD2. This CDR3 comprises 16 residues. V gave up 4 bases and J gave up 4 bases; unmatched junction bases: 5. CDR1 SGHNT and CDR2 YYREEE come from the germline V gene (reference sequence). The CDR3 region has the DNA TGTGCCAGCAGCCGCGGACTAGCGGGGGTATACAATGAGCAGTTCTTC. Translation: CASSRGLAGVYNEQFF.

The chain couples TRBV30 to TRBJ2-7, with 7 bases fitting TRBD2. Germline trimming cut 0 bases from V and 0 bases from J; bases unmatched to any gene: 2. The CDR3 spans 14 residues. The germline V gene encodes CDR1 GTSNPN and CDR2 SVGIG (reference sequence). DNA of the CDR3: TGTGCCTGGAGTGTAGGCGGGAGCTCCTACGAGCAGTACTTC. It encodes CAWSVGGSSYEQYF.

The chain is built from TRBV19 and TRBJ2-7, with TRBD2 matching 10 bases. Germline V gene lookup returns CDR1 LNHDA and CDR2 SQIVND (reference sequence). The length of the CDR3 is 14 residues. Trimming at V came to 5 bases and at J to 1 base, leaving 2 bases not matched to a gene. CDR3 bases: TGTGCCAGTAGTCAACTAGCGGGATCCTACGAGCAGTACTTC. This gives the protein CASSQLAGSYEQYF.

The V gene is TRBV30, the J gene TRBJ2-2; the D gene is possibly TRBD2 (5 bases). Germline CDR1 and CDR2: GTSNPN and SVGIG (reference sequence). V was trimmed by 3 bases and J by 6 bases, leaving 11 bases between them. The CDR3 consists of 13 residues. The CDR3 DNA follows: TGTGCCTGGAGCGGGGAGTACGCCGGGGAGCTGTTTTTT. Amino acid sequence: CAWSGEYAGELFF.